The 22 T cell receptor beta chains listed next were all sequenced from one sample in a study of T cell repertoires in cytomegalovirus infection. One entry per CDR3 protein, called by TCRdb with MiXCR from the reads. The sample lists some 97,000 distinct CDR3 sequences; under 25% were seen once. Sequencing used CD8+ T cells from PBMCs. These receptors all stem from a human donor in good health (CMV status not recorded). Some clones in this sample may be carry-over from other donors' samples.

The gene calls are TRBV12-3 or TRBV12-4 and TRBJ2-3; D possibly corresponds to TRBD1 (6 bases). V was shortened by 6 bases and J by 6 bases, with 13 bases between the two germline ends. This CDR3 is built from 13 residues. The CDR3 DNA reads as TGTGCCAGCAGACCCACAGGGCCGGATACGCAGTATTTT. Its translation is CASRPTGPDTQYF.

This clonotype has only a few counts. The chain uses TRBV23-1 and TRBJ2-1; D may correspond to TRBD1 or TRBD2 (8 bases each). TRBV23-1 is given ORF status, its function remaining uncertain. Trimming took off 4 bases at V and 4 bases at J, with 35 bases between the two ends. The CDR3 length is 22 residues. CDR3 sequence (DNA): TGCGCCAGCAGTCCCCTACTCATACGACAGGGGAGAGGGACTAGTCCTTACAATGAGCAGTTCTTC. Translating gives CASSPLLIRQGRGTSPYNEQFF.

This clonotype was picked up many times. V and J are TRBV27 and TRBJ2-2; D remains unclear. Trimming pared 5 bases from V and 0 bases from J, leaving 4 bases between. There are 13 residues in the CDR3. Germline assignment: CDR1 MNHEY and CDR2 SMNVEV (reference sequence). This chain's CDR3 is CASSLANTGELFF. CDR3 DNA: TGTGCCAGCAGTCTTGCGAACACCGGGGAGCTGTTTTTT.

The chain carries TRBV12-3 or TRBV12-4 and TRBJ2-1; 10 bases map to TRBD2. Germline trimming cut 5 bases from V and 7 bases from J; bases unmatched to any gene: 8. This CDR3 contains 15 residues. The CDR3 sequence is CASSVILAGRNEQFF. The CDR3 DNA is TGTGCCAGCAGTGTAATACTAGCGGGAAGGAATGAGCAGTTCTTC.

V and J are TRBV20-1 and TRBJ2-7; 12 bases line up with TRBD2. Unmatched junction bases numbered 7, after V lost 0 bases and J lost 1 base. This CDR3 comprises 17 residues. Germline V gene lookup returns CDR1 DFQATT and CDR2 SNEGSKA (reference sequence). The CDR3 coding sequence is TGCAGTGCTAGAGATCCTAGCGGGGGGGCGGGGTCCTACGAGCAGTACTTC. This gives the protein CSARDPSGGAGSYEQYF.

This clonotype was seen a few times. The chain uses TRBV20-1 and TRBJ2-5; 9 bases fit TRBD2. The CDR3 sequence is 13 residues long. J was trimmed by 5 bases and V by 6 bases; bases with no gene match: 7. Germline lookup yields CDR1 DFQATT and CDR2 SNEGSKA (reference sequence). The CDR3 is CSAVAGAGETQYF. The CDR3 nucleotides are TGCAGTGCCGTAGCGGGGGCGGGGGAGACCCAGTACTTC.

This clonotype was detected only a few times. The V gene is TRBV6-2 or TRBV6-3, the J gene TRBJ1-1; the D is unclear. The CDR3 is 12 residues long. V lost 4 bases and J lost 7, with 10 bases in between. Germline V CDR1 and CDR2: MNHEY, SVGEGT. CDR3 protein: CASSWVGGEAFF. The DNA of the CDR3 is TGTGCCAGCAGTTGGGTAGGAGGTGAAGCTTTCTTT.

This clonotype was detected only a few times. The gene calls are TRBV7-9 and TRBJ1-1, with D unresolved. Trimming took off 6 bases at V and 0 bases at J, with 11 bases between the two ends. Germline CDR1 and CDR2: SEHNR and FQNEAQ (reference sequence). The CDR3 contains 14 residues. The CDR3 nucleotides read TGTGCCAGCAGTCCCCAGGTGCTGAACACTGAAGCTTTCTTT. Amino acids: CASSPQVLNTEAFF.

This clonotype was seen at least ten times. The chain is built from TRBV7-9 and TRBJ2-3; possible D gene TRBD2, 5 bases. CDR1 is SEHNR and CDR2 is FQNEAQ in the germline V gene (reference sequence). V lost 5 bases and J lost 2, with 17 bases in between. The CDR3 sequence is 16 residues long. CDR3 DNA: TGTGCCAGCAGCCAAGAAGCCAGCGGTGTCACAGATACGCAGTATTTT. Amino acid sequence: CASSQEASGVTDTQYF. Complete variable domain (other parts from reference TRBV7-9 and TRBJ2-3): DTGVSQNPRHKITKRGQNVTFRCDPISEHNRLYWYRQTLGQGPEFLTYFQNEAQLEKSRLLSDRFSAERPKGSFSTLEIQRTEQGDSAMYLCASSQEASGVTDTQYFGPGTRLTVL.

The chain has TRBV13 and TRBJ1-2; 9 positions agree with TRBD1. The germline V gene has CDR1 PRHDT and CDR2 FYEKMQ (reference sequence). This CDR3 spans 14 amino acids. The V and J ends lost 5 bases and 4 bases, in that order; junction bases with no gene match: 5. CDR3 bases: TGTGCCAGCAGCGCTACAGGGGGCGGCTATGGCTACACCTTC. This gives the protein CASSATGGGYGYTF.

V usage is TRBV19 and J usage is TRBJ1-5; possibly TRBD1 for D (6 bases). CDR3 length equals 13 residues. V lost 7 bases to trimming and J lost 7 bases, with 14 bases between them. Germline V CDR1 and CDR2: LNHDA, SQIVND (reference sequence). DNA for the CDR3: TGTGCCAGTACCGACAGGACCGGCCAGCCCCAGCATTTT. It specifies CASTDRTGQPQHF.

This clonotype was counted only a few times. The genes are TRBV28 and TRBJ1-1; D remains ambiguous. This CDR3 has 14 amino acids. V lost 1 base to trimming and J lost 0 bases, with 6 bases between them. CDR1 is MDHEN, CDR2 SYDVKM, per germline. The CDR3 DNA reads as TGTGCCAGCAGTTTATCGGTCCTGAACACTGAAGCTTTCTTT. Translated, it gives CASSLSVLNTEAFF.

The chain joins TRBV5-5 to TRBJ2-3; 10 bases map to TRBD1. V dropped 5 bases and J dropped 5; count of bases not matched to a gene: 11. The CDR3 has 16 residues. Germline V lookup: CDR1 SGHKS, CDR2 YYEKEE (reference sequence). The DNA for the CDR3 is TGTGCCAGCAGTTCCAACCGGGACAGGGGAGTAGATACGCAGTATTTT. Amino acid sequence: CASSSNRDRGVDTQYF.

In this sample, this clonotype turned up a few times. No conserved phenylalanine or tryptophan ends this CDR3, so it is likely a read error. The rearrangement joins TRBV29-1 to TRBJ2-5, with D possibly called TRBD1 or TRBD2 (6 bases each). This CDR3 spans 13 amino acids. Trimming cost V 3 bases and J 3 bases, with 11 bases left between them. The V gene's germline CDR1 is SQVTM and CDR2 ANQGSEA. The chain's CDR3 is CSVDGGQKETQYL. The DNA for the CDR3 is TGCAGCGTTGATGGGGGGCAGAAAGAGACCCAGTACCTC.

This clonotype was recorded at least ten times. The V call is TRBV12-3 or TRBV12-4, the J call TRBJ1-2; TRBD1 is a possible D gene (5 bases). There are 15 residues in the CDR3. V lost 7 bases and J lost 6, with 21 bases in between. The CDR3 reads CASTAEGSLVDGYTF. Here the CDR3 DNA reads TGTGCCAGCACCGCGGAGGGGTCGTTGGTTGATGGCTACACCTTC.

This clonotype was counted ten times or more. This chain joins TRBV7-8 and TRBJ2-3; D is undetermined. The V gene's germline CDR1 is SGHVS and CDR2 FQNEAQ. Trimming removed 1 base from V and 3 bases from J, with 17 bases in between. The CDR3 covers 17 residues. The CDR3 loop is CASSLVPDWIQTDTQYF. The CDR3 coding sequence is TGTGCCAGCAGCTTAGTACCCGATTGGATTCAAACAGATACGCAGTATTTT.

In this sample, this clonotype turned up many times. CDR3 sequence (DNA): TGCAGTGCTGTCTTTGATGGACTAGCGGGAATCAATGAGCAGTTCTTC. Translation: CSAVFDGLAGINEQFF. The genes are TRBV20-1 and TRBJ2-1; 12 positions agree with TRBD2. The CDR3 extends over 16 amino acids. Germline assignment: CDR1 DFQATT and CDR2 SNEGSKA (reference sequence). V shed 5 bases and J 6 bases; nucleotides not matched to a gene: 11.

The chain combines TRBV2 with TRBJ2-7; D remains unclear. There are 16 residues in the CDR3. Trimming took off 0 bases at V and 0 bases at J, with 12 bases between the two ends. CDR1 is SNHLY, CDR2 FYNNEI, per germline. CDR3 bases: TGTGCCAGCAGTGAAGCTGGGCTACCTAGCTCCTACGAGCAGTACTTC. Amino acid sequence: CASSEAGLPSSYEQYF.

This clonotype was seen many times. The chain employs TRBV7-2 and TRBJ2-1; D is unclear. V lost 2 bases to trimming and J lost 0 bases, with 8 bases between them. CDR3 size: 15 residues. Germline lookup yields CDR1 SGHTA and CDR2 FQGNSA. CDR3 nucleotide sequence: TGTGCCAGCAGCTTAATCCCGAGCTCCTACAATGAGCAGTTCTTC. It yields the protein CASSLIPSSYNEQFF.

This clonotype has ten or more counts. This CDR3 reads CASRDGHSGANVLTF. The CDR3 bases are TGTGCCAGTAGGGACGGGCACTCTGGGGCCAACGTCCTGACTTTC. The gene calls are TRBV19 and TRBJ2-6, with D hard to call. The V and J ends lost 6 bases and 0 bases respectively, with 9 bases between them. Germline CDR1 is LNHDA and CDR2 is SQIVND (reference sequence). The CDR3 runs 15 residues.

The chain recombines TRBV2 with TRBJ1-6, with 8 bases lining up with TRBD1. The ends lost 6 bases at V and 15 bases at J; junction bases unmatched: 13. The CDR3 length is 14 residues. CDR1 SNHLY and CDR2 FYNNEI come from the germline V gene. CDR3 coding DNA: TGTGCCAGCAGCCCCCTGTTGGACAGGGATCGCCTCCACTTT. Protein sequence: CASSPLLDRDRLHF. The full variable domain, its missing parts supplied by reference TRBV2 and TRBJ1-6, is EPEVTQTPSHQVTQMGQEVILRCVPISNHLYFYWYRQILGQKVEFLVSFYNNEISEKSEIFDDQFSVERPDGSNFTLKIRSTKLEDSAMYFCASSPLLDRDRLHFGNGTRLTVT.

This clonotype was seen a handful of times. The chain uses TRBV7-4 and TRBJ2-3, with 7 bases fitting TRBD2. This CDR3 has 13 amino acids. Germline V CDR1 and CDR2: SGHVT, SQSDAQ. Unmatched junction bases numbered 8, after V lost 3 bases and J lost 11 bases. CDR3 sequence (DNA): TGTGCCAGCAGCTTCGGGACTACCGAGGGGCAGTATTTT. Protein product: CASSFGTTEGQYF.